The source of this T cell receptor (beta chain) is a study of technical replicates of blood from a handful of donors. Clones were sequenced by immunoSEQ multiplex PCR, and TCRdb holds only the in-frame ones, with some missing. This table holds 60,000 to 80,000 clones, roughly 86% found once. Germline V lookup: CDR1 SGDLS, CDR2 YYNGEE. Trimming took 0 bases from V and 3 from J, leaving 6 bases between them. This CDR3 spans 14 amino acids. This clonotype originated in a human donor in good health. Some clones in this sample may be carry-over from other donors' samples. The sequenced material came from PBMCs. The rearrangement links TRBV9 to TRBJ1-4, with D tentatively TRBD1 (6 bases). CDR3 protein: CASSVGQANEKLFF. The CDR3 DNA is TGTGCCAGCAGCGTAGGACAGGCTAATGAAAAACTGTTTTTT.